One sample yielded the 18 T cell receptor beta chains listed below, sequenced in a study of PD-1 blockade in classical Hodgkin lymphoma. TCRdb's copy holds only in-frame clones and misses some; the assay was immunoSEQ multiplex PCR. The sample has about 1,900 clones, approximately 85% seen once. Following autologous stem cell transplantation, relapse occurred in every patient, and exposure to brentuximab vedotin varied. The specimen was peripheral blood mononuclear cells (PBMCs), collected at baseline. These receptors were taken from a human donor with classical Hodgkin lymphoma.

The CDR3 loop reads CASSLLAGGGYGYTF. The CDR3 DNA reads as TGTGCCAGCAGCTTGTTGGCAGGGGGTGGCTATGGCTACACCTTC. The V and J genes are TRBV11-2 and TRBJ1-2; TRBD1 agrees at 7 bases. Germline values: CDR1 SGHAT, CDR2 FQNNGV. CDR3 length: 15 amino acids. The junction had 8 bases not matched to a gene; V was cut back by 3 bases and J by 4 bases.

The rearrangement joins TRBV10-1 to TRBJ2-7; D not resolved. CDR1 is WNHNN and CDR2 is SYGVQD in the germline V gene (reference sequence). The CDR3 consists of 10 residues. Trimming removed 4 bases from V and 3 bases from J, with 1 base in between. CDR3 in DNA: TGCGCCAGCAGTGGCTACGAGCAGTACTTC. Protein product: CASSGYEQYF.

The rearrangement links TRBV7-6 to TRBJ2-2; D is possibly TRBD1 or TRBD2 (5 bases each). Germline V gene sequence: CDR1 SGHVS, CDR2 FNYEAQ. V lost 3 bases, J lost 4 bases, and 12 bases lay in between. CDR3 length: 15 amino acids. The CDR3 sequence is CASSFEGMGTGELFF. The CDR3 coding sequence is TGTGCCAGCAGCTTTGAGGGGATGGGCACCGGGGAGCTGTTTTTT.

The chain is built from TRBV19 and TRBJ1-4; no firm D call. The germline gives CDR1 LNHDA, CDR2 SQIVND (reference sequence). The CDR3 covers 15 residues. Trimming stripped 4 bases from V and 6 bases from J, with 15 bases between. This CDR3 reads CASSTLAGLDEKLFF. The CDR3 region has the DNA TGTGCCAGTAGTACGTTGGCGGGTCTAGATGAAAAACTGTTTTTT.

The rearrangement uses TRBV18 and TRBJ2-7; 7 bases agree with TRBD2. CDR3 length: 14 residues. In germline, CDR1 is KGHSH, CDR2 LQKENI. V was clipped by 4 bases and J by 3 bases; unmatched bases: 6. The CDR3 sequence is CASSLGLESYEQYF. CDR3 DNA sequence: TGTGCCAGCTCACTCGGACTAGAAAGCTACGAGCAGTACTTC.

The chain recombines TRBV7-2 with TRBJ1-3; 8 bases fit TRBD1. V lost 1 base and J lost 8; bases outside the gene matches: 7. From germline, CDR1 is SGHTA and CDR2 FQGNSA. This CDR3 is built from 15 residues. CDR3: CASSLGPDRGHTIYF. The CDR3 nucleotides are TGTGCCAGCAGCTTAGGACCAGACAGGGGACACACCATATATTTT.

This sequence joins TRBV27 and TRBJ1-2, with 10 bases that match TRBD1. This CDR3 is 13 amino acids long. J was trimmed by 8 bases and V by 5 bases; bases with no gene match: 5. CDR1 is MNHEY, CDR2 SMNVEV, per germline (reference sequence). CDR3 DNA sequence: TGTGCCAGCAGTCGGACAGGGGGGAGAGGCTACACCTTC. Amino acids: CASSRTGGRGYTF.

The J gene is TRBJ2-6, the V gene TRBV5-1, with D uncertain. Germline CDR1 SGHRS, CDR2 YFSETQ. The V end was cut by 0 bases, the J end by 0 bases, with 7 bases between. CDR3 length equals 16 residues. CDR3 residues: CASSLAKFSGANVLTF. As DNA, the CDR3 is TGCGCCAGCAGCTTGGCCAAGTTCTCTGGGGCCAACGTCCTGACTTTC.

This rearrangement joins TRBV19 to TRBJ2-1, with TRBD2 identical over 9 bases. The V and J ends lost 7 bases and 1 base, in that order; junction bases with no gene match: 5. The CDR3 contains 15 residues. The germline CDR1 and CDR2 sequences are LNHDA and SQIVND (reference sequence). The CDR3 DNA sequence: TGTGCCAGTAAGCAGCGGGGGGCGTCCTACAATGAGCAGTTCTTC. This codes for CASKQRGASYNEQFF.

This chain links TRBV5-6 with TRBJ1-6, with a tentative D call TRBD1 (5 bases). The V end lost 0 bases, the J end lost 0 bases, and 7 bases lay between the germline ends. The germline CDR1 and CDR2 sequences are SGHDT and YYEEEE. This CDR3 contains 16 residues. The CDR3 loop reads CASSLEGSSYNSPLHF. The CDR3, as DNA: TGTGCCAGCAGCTTGGAGGGGAGCTCCTATAATTCACCCCTCCACTTT.

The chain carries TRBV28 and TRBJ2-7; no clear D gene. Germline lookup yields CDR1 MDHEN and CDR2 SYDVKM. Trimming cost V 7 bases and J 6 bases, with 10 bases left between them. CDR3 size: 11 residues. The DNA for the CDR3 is TGTGCCAGCACTCTAGGACGCGAGCAGTACTTC. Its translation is CASTLGREQYF.

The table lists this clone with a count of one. CDR3 nucleotide sequence: TGTGCCTGGTCCACCGAAGGTAGGGGAATGATGCTCGCAGATACGCAGTATTTT. Protein: CAWSTEGRGMMLADTQYF. The J gene is TRBJ2-3, the V gene TRBV30, with D perhaps TRBD1 (5 bases). V was trimmed by 5 bases and J by 4 bases, leaving 28 bases between them. The CDR3 runs to 18 residues. Germline assignment: CDR1 GTSNPN and CDR2 SVGIG (reference sequence).

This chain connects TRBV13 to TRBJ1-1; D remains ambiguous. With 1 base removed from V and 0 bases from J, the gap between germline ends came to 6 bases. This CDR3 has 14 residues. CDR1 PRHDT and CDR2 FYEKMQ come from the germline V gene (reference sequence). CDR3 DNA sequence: TGTGCCAGCAGCTTAGTGACCATGAACACTGAAGCTTTCTTT. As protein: CASSLVTMNTEAFF.

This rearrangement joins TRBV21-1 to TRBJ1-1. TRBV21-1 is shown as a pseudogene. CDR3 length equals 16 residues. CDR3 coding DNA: TGTGCCAGCAGGCTAGCAATAGCTACAATTCGCACTGAAGCTTTCTTT. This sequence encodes CASRLAIATIRTEAFF.

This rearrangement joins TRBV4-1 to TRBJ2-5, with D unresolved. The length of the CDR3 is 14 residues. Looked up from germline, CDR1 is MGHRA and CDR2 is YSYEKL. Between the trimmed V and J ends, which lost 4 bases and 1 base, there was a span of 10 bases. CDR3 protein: CASSPVWGQETQYF. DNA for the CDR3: TGCGCCAGCAGCCCGGTATGGGGCCAAGAGACCCAGTACTTC.

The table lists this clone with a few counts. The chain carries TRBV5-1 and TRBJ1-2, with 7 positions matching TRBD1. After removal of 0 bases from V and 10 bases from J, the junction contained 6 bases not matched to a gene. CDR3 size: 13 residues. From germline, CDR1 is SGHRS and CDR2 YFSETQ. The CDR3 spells CASSLGQGIVYTF. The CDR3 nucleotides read TGCGCCAGCAGCTTGGGACAGGGTATCGTCTACACCTTC.

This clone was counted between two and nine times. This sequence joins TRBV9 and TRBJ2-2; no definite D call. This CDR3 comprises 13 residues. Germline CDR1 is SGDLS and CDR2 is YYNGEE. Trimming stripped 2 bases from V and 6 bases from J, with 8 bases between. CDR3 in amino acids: CASSVDPAGELFF. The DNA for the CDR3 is TGTGCCAGCAGCGTGGATCCGGCCGGGGAGCTGTTTTTT.

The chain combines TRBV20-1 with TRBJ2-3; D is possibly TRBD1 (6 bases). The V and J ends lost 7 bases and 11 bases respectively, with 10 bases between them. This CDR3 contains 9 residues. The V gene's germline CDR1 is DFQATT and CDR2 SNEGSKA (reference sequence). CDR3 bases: TGCAGTGTAGACAGGTTGCAGTATTTT. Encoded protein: CSVDRLQYF.